The sample holds one count of the clone carrying this T cell receptor beta chain. The data originate from a study of blood T cell repertoires in COVID-19. About the study: COVID-19 samples collected from the United States, Italy and Spain covered acute and convalescent phases.

Per the study methods: Reference gene primer amplification gave nucleated cell count estimates. Sequenced by immunoSEQ multiplex PCR; TCRdb stores in-frame clones only, minus some. V and J calls and clone size are copied from that table; D and trimming were computed from the DNA. The sample yields 200,000 to 300,000 clones, 85% seen once. Trimming cost V 0 bases and J 4 bases; bases outside gene matches: 2. CDR1 and CDR2 (germline): SEHNR, FQNEAQ (reference sequence). CDR3 size: 14 residues. The sequencing input was peripheral blood. The chain carries TRBV7-9 and TRBJ1-1; 7 bases are a match to TRBD1. The TCR sequence derives from a woman in her sixties with active or convalescent COVID-19. In DNA, the CDR3 is TGTGCCAGCAGCTTAGCTAGGGACAGCACTGAAGCTTTCTTT. It codes for CASSLARDSTEAFF.